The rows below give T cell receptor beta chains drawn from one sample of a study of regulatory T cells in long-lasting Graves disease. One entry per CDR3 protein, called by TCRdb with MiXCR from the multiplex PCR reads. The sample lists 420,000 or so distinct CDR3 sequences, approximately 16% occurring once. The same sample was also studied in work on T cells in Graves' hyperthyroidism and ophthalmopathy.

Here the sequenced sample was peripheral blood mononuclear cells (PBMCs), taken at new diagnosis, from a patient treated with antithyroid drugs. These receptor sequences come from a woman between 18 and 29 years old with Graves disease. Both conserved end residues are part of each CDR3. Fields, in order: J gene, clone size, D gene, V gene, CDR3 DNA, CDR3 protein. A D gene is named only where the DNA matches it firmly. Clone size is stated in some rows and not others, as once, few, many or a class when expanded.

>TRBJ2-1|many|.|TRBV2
TGTGCCAGCAGTGAACGGACTTCCTACAATGAGCAGTTCTTC
CASSERTSYNEQFF
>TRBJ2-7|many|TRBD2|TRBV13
TGTGCCAGCAGCCCCTCGGCGGGAGTCTACGAGCAGTACTTC
CASSPSAGVYEQYF
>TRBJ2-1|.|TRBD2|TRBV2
TGTGCCAACAGTACTAGCGGGGAAACTGAGCAGTTCTTC
CANSTSGETEQFF
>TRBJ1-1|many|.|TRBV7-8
TGTGCCAGCAGCCCGACAGGAGGGCTTGAAGCTTTCTTT
CASSPTGGLEAFF
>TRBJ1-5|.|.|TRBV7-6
TGTGCCAGCAGCTTACTAGAGCCAAATCAGCCCCAGCATTTT
CASSLLEPNQPQHF
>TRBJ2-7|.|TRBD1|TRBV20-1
TGCAGTGCTGGGGGACAGGGGGTTTCCTTC
CSAGGQGVSF
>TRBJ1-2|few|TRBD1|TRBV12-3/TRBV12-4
TGTGCCAGCACCACCCTGACAGGGACATTGAGTGGCTACACCTTC
CASTTLTGTLSGYTF
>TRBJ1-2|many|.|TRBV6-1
TGTGCCAGCAGTGGAATCCGGGAGGGCGACTATGGCTACACCTTC
CASSGIREGDYGYTF
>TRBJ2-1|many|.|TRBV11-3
TGTGCCAGCACCCCCTCCGAAGTATCCGAGCAGTTCTTC
CASTPSEVSEQFF
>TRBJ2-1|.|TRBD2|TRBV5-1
TGCGCCAGCAGCTCAGCGGGAGTGCACAATGAGCAGTTCTTC
CASSSAGVHNEQFF
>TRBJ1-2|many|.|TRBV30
TGTGCCTGGAGTTTCTCAGAAATCCACGTCTATGGCTACACCTTC
CAWSFSEIHVYGYTF
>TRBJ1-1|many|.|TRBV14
TGTGCCAGCAGCCAAGGGGCTTCGGGATTCGAAGCTTTCTTT
CASSQGASGFEAFF
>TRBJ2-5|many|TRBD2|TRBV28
TGTGCCAGCAGGTCACGGGGGGTAGAGACCCAGTACTTC
CASRSRGVETQYF
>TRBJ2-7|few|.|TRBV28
TGTGCCAGCAGTTTCGGGTACTACGAGCAGTGCTTC
CASSFGYYEQCF
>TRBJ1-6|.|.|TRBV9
TGTGCCAGCAGCGGCGGAGGGGGGGCGGATTCACCCCTCCACTTT
CASSGGGGADSPLHF
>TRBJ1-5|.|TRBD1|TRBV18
TGTGCCAGCTCACCTTATGGACAGGGGGATCAGCCCCAGCATTTT
CASSPYGQGDQPQHF
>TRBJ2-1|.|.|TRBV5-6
TGTGCCAGCAGCCTAACGGGAGCCCCACGGAATGAGCAGTTCTTC
CASSLTGAPRNEQFF
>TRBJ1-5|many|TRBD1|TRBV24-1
TGTGCCACCAGTGATCCCGCGGGACAGGACAATCAGCCCCAGCATTTT
CATSDPAGQDNQPQHF
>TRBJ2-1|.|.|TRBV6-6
TGTGCCAGCAGTTACTCGGGACTTCACTACAATGAGCAGTTCTTC
CASSYSGLHYNEQFF
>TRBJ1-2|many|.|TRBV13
TGTGCCAGCAGCTTAGGCTTTGGGTGGGACGGGAACTATGGCTACACCTTC
CASSLGFGWDGNYGYTF
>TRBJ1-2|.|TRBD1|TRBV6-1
TGTGCCAGCACCCGGACAGGGGGCACCTATGGCTACACCTTC
CASTRTGGTYGYTF
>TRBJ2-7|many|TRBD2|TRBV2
TGTGCCAGCATGGGGACTACCGTCGAGCAGTACTTC
CASMGTTVEQYF
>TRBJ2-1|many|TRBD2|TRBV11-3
TGTGCCAGCAGCTTAGATACCCGGGGGGGATCGTACAATGAGCAGTTCTTC
CASSLDTRGGSYNEQFF
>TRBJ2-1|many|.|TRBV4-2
TGTGCCAGCAGCCCGCCGAGTGGGGGCATAGGCGATGAGCAGTTCTTC
CASSPPSGGIGDEQFF
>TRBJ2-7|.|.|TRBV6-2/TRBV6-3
TGTGCCAGCAGTTACTCGCGTAGCGCGAGCTCCTACGAGCAGTACTTC
CASSYSRSASSYEQYF
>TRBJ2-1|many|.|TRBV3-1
TGTGCCAGCAGTGTCGGGAATGAGCAGTTCTTC
CASSVGNEQFF
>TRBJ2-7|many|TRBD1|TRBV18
TGTGCCAGCTCACCAGACAGGGCACCCCGTTACGAGCAGTACTTC
CASSPDRAPRYEQYF
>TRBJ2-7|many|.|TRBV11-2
TGTGCCAGCGCGGCAGTTTCTTACGAGCAGTACTTC
CASAAVSYEQYF
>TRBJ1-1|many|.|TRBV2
TGTGCCAGCAGTGAAGAGACTGAAGCTTTCTTT
CASSEETEAFF
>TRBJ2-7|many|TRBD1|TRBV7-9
TGTGCCAGCAGCCTTATAAGACAGGGCTACGAGCAGTACTTC
CASSLIRQGYEQYF
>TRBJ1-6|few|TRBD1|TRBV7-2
TGTGCCAGCAGCCCAACTTACAGGGGAGGATCACCCCTCCACTTT
CASSPTYRGGSPLHF
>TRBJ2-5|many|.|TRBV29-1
TGCAGCGTTGTGACATCCTTGCTGCAAGAGACCCAGTACTTC
CSVVTSLLQETQYF
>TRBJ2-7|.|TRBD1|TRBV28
TGTGCCAGCAGTGAAATCCCCGGGACAGGAACCTACGAGCAGTACTTC
CASSEIPGTGTYEQYF
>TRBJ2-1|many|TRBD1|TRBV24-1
TGTGCCACCAGTGATCGGGACAGGGGGATCAATGAGCAGTTCTTC
CATSDRDRGINEQFF
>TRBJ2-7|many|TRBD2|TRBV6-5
TGTGCCAGCAGTTACTTGCCTAGCGGGACCTACGAGCAGTACTTC
CASSYLPSGTYEQYF
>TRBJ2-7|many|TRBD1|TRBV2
TGTGCCAGCGCTGGACAGGGTTACGAGCAGTACTTC
CASAGQGYEQYF
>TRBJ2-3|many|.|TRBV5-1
TGCGCCAGCAGCCCCGGGGAGGGGGGCACAGATACGCAGTATTTT
CASSPGEGGTDTQYF
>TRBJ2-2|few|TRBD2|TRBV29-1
TGCAGCGTTCTAGGGACTAGCGTCGGTCCCGGGGAGCTGTTTTTT
CSVLGTSVGPGELFF
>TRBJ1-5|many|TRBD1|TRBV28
TGTGCCAGCAGTTTCCCTACGGATGGACAGGGGGCATCGGGTCAGCCCCAGCATTTT
CASSFPTDGQGASGQPQHF
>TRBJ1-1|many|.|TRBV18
TGTGCCAGCTCACCACCGGGTGTGGTTGCGAACACTGAAGCTTTCTTT
CASSPPGVVANTEAFF
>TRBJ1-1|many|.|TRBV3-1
TGTGCCAGCAAGGGGTACAAGAACACTGAAGCTTTCTTT
CASKGYKNTEAFF
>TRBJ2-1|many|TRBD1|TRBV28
TGTGCCAGCAGACAAGGGGGCCGGGAGCAGTTCTTC
CASRQGGREQFF
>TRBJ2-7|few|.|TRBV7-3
TGTGCCAGCAGCGCACAATCTAGGGGGGCCAAGTACTTC
CASSAQSRGAKYF
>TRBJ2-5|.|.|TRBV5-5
TGTGCCAGCGGAGAGGGGGTCACCCAGTACTTC
CASGEGVTQYF
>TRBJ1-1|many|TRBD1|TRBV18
TGTGCCAGCCGGGGACAGGGGGCGTCTGAAGCTTTCTTT
CASRGQGASEAFF